This T cell receptor (beta chain) is from a study of CD8+ T cells in alopecia areata. Study information: Severity scores in treated patients reflected the percentage of scalp affected.

Treatment indicated: oral pan-JAK inhibitor, 5-10 mg twice daily. The CDR3 runs to 12 residues. The V and J ends lost 4 bases and 8 bases, in that order; junction bases with no gene match: 1. The germline V gene encodes CDR1 MNHEY and CDR2 SVGAGI. Extraction and reverse transcription of RNA yielded cDNA as the sequencing template. The assay was immunoSEQ multiplex PCR, and TCRdb's table has in-frame clones only and misses some. Seen here are roughly 200,000 clones, around 58% observed once, and the top ten hold roughly an eighth. The study's findings and limits: It was lesional scalp, especially alopecia totalis/universalis, that showed higher clonality than normal scalp.

A note on this clone: Its target is not known.

The chain joins TRBV6-5 to TRBJ1-2, with 10 bases that match TRBD1. This specimen consisted of CD8+ T cells sorted from blood, obtained at week 24, from a patient treated with tofacitinib. The clonotype originates from a human donor with alopecia areata. The CDR3 reads CASSSGQGGYTF. As DNA, the CDR3 is TGTGCCAGCAGTTCGGGACAGGGGGGCTACACCTTC.